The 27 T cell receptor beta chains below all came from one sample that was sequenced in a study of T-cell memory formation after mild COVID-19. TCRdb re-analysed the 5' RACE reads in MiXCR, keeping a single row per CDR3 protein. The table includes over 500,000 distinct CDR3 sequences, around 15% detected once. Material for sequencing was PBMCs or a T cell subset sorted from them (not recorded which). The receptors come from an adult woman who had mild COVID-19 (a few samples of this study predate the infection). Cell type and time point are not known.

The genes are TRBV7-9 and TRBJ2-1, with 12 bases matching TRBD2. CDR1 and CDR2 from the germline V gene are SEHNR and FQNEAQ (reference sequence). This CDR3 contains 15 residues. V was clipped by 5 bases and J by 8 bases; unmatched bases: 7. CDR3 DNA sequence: TGTGCCAGCAGCCTACCGACTAGCGGGAGTGATGAGCAGTTCTTC. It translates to CASSLPTSGSDEQFF.

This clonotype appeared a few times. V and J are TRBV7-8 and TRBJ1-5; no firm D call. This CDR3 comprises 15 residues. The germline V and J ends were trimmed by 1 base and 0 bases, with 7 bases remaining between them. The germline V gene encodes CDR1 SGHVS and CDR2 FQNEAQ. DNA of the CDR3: TGTGCCAGCAGCTTAGTGACATCTAGCAATCAGCCCCAGCATTTT. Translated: CASSLVTSSNQPQHF.

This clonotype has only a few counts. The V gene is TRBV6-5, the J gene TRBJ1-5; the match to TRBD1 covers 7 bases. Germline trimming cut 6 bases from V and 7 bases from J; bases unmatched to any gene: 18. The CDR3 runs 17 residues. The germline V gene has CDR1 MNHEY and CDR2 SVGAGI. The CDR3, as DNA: TGTGCCAGCAGCTCCTCCCACACAGACAGGGATCGACAGCCCCAGCATTTT. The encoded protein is CASSSSHTDRDRQPQHF.

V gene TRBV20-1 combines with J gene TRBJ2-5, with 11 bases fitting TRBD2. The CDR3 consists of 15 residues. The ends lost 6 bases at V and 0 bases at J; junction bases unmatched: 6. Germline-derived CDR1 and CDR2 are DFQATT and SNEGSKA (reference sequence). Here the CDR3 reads CSAPGSGGDQETQYF. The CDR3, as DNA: TGCAGTGCGCCCGGTAGCGGGGGGGACCAAGAGACCCAGTACTTC.

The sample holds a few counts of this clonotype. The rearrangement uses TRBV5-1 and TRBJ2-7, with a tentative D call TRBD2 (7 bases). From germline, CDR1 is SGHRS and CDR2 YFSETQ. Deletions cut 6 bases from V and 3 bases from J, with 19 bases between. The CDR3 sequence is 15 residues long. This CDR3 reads CASTSWGGPHYEQYF. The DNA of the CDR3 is TGCGCCAGCACCTCCTGGGGGGGGCCCCACTACGAGCAGTACTTC.

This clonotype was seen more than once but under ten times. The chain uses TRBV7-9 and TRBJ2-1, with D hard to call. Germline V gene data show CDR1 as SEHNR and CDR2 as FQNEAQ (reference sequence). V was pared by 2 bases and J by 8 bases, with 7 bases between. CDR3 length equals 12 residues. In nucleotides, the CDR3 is TGTGCCAGCAGCTTAAAGGTTGATGAGCAGTTCTTC. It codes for CASSLKVDEQFF.

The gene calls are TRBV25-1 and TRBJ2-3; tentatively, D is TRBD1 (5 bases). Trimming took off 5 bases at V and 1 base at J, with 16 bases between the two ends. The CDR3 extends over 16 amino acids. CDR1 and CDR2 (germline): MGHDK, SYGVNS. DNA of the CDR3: TGTGCCAGCAGTCCTCACCAGGGAAAGGGCACAGATACGCAGTATTTT. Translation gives CASSPHQGKGTDTQYF.

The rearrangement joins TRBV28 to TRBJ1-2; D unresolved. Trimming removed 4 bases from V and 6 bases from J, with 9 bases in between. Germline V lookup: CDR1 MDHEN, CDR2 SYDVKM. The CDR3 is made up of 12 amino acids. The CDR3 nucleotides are TGTGCCAGCAGTTCCACCAGCGATGGCTACACCTTC. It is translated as CASSSTSDGYTF.

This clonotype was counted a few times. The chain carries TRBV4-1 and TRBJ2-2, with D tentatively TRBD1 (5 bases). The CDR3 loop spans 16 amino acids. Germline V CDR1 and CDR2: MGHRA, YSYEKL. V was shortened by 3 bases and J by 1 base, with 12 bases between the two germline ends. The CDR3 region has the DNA TGCGCCAGCAGCCAGTTGGGCAGGGAGAACACCGGGGAGCTGTTTTTT. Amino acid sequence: CASSQLGRENTGELFF.

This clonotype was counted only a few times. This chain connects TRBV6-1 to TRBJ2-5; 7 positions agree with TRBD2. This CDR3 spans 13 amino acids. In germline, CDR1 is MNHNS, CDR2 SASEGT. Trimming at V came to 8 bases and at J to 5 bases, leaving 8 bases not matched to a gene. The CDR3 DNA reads TGTGCCAGCTCCACCGGGAGGAGGGAGACCCAGTACTTC. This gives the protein CASSTGRRETQYF.

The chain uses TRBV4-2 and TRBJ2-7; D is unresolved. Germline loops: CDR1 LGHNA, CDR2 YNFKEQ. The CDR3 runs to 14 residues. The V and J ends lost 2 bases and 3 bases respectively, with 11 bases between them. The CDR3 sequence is CASSQLIPVYEQYF. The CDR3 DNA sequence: TGTGCCAGCAGCCAATTGATTCCCGTCTACGAGCAGTACTTC.

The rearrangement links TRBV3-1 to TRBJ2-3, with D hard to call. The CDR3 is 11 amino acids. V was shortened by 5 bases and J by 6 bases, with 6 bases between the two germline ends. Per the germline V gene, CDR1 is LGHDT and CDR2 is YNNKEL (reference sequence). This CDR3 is CASSIVDTQYF. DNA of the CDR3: TGTGCCAGCAGCATAGTTGATACGCAGTATTTT.

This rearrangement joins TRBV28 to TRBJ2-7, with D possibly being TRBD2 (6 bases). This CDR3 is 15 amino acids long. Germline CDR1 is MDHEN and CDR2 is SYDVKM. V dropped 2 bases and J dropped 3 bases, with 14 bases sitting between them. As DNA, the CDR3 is TGTGCCAGCAGTTTAGCGGGGAACGGGGGCTACGAGCAGTACTTC. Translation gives CASSLAGNGGYEQYF. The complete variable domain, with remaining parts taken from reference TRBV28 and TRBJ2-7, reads DVKVTQSSRYLVKRTGEKVFLECVQDMDHENMFWYRQDPGLGLRLIYFSYDVKMKEKGDIPEGYSVSREKKERFSLILESASTNQTSMYLCASSLAGNGGYEQYFGPGTRLTVT.

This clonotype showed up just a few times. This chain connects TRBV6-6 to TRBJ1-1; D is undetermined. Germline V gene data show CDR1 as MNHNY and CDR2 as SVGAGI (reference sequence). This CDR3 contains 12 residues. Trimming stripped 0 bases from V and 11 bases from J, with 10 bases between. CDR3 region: CASSYSGQGAFF. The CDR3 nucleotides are TGTGCCAGCAGTTACTCGGGTCAAGGGGCTTTCTTT.

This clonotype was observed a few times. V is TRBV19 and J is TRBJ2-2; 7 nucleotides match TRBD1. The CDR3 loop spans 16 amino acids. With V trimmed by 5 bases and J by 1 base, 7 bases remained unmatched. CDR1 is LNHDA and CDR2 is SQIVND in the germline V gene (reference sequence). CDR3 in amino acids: CASSFSGQVNTGELFF. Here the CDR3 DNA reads TGTGCCAGTAGTTTCTCCGGACAGGTGAACACCGGGGAGCTGTTTTTT.

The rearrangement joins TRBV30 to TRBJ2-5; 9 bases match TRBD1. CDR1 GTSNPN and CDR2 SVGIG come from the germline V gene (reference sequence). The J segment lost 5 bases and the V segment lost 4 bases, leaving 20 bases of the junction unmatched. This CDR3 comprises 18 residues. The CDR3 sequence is CAWKSRDREFQSSETQYF. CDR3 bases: TGTGCCTGGAAATCCAGGGACAGGGAATTTCAGTCTTCGGAGACCCAGTACTTC.

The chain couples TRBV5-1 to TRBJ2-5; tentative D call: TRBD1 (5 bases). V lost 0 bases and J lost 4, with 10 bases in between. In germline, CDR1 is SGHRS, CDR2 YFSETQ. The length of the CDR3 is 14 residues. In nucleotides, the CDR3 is TGCGCCAGCAGCTTGGCCAAAGGGGCAGAGACCCAGTACTTC. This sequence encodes CASSLAKGAETQYF.

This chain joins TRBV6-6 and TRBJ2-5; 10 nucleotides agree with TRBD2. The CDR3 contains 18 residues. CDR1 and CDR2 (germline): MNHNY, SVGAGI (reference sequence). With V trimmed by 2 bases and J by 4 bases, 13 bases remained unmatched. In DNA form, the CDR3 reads TGTGCCAGCAGTTACCATTCCCCGAGGAGCGGGAGGGTAGAGACCCAGTACTTC. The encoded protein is CASSYHSPRSGRVETQYF.

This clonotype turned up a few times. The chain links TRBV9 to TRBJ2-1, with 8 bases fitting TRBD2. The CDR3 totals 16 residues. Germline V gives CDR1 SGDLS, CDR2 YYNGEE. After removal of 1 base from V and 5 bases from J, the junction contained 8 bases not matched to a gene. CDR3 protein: CASSVQGLAGHNEQFF. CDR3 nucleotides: TGTGCCAGCAGCGTACAAGGGCTAGCGGGTCACAATGAGCAGTTCTTC.

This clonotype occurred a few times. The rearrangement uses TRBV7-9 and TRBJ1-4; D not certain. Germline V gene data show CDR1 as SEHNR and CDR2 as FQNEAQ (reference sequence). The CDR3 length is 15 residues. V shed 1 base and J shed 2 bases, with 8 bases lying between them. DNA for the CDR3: TGTGCCAGCAGCTTAGGTTACAGTACTAATGAAAAACTGTTTTTT. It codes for CASSLGYSTNEKLFF.

The CDR3 DNA reads as TGTGCCAGCAGCCCTCCGGGACTAGCGGGAGGTGGGGAGACCCAGTACTTC. This codes for CASSPPGLAGGGETQYF. The chain recombines TRBV7-2 with TRBJ2-5, with TRBD2 matching 15 bases. Germline V gene lookup returns CDR1 SGHTA and CDR2 FQGNSA. The CDR3 is 17 residues long. V lost 5 bases to trimming and J lost 5 bases; unmatched junction nucleotides: 9.

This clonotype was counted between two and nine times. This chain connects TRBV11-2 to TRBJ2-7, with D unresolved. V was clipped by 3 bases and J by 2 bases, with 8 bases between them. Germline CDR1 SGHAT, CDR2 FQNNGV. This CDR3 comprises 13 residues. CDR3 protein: CASSFFGPYEQYF. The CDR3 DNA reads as TGTGCCAGCAGCTTTTTCGGGCCCTACGAGCAGTACTTC.

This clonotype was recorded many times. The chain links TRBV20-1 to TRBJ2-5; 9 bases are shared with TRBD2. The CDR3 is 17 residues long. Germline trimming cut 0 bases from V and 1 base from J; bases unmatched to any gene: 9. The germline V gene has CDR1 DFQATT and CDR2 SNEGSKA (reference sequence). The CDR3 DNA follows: TGCAGTGCTAGAGAACTCGCTAGCGGGGAGGTCCAAGAGACCCAGTACTTC. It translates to CSARELASGEVQETQYF.

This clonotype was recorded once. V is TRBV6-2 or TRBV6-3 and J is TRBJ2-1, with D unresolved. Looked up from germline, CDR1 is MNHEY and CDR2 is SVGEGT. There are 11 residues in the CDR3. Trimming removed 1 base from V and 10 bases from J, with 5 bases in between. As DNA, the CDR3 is TGTGCCAGCAGTTACTTGTGGGAGCAGTTCTTC. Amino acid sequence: CASSYLWEQFF.

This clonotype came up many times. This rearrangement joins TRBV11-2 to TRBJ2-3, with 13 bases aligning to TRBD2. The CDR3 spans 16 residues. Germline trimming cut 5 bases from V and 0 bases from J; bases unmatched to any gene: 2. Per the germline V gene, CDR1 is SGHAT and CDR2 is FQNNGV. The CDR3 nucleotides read TGTGCCAGCAGCATGACTAGCGGGGGGAGCACAGATACGCAGTATTTT. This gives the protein CASSMTSGGSTDTQYF.

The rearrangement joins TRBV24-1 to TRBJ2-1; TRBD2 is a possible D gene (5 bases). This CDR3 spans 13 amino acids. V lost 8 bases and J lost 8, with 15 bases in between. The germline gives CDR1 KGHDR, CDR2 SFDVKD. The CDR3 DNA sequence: TGTGCCACCACGCCGGGGTCGGGCGATGAGCAGTTCTTC. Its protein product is CATTPGSGDEQFF.

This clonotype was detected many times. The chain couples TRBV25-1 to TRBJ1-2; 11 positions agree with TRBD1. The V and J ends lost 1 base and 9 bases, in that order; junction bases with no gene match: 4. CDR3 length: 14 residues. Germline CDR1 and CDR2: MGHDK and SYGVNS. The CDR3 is CASSEWTGGTSYTF. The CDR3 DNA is TGTGCCAGCAGTGAATGGACAGGGGGCACGAGCTACACCTTC.